Each of the 2 T cell receptor beta chains below was sequenced from the same sample in a study of T cells after posttransplantation cyclophosphamide. Cyclophosphamide on days +3 and +4 followed busulfan-fludarabine conditioning and a marrow graft. The method was immunoSEQ multiplex PCR; TCRdb's version includes in-frame clones alone and lacks a portion of them. The profile covers about 12,000 clones, none occurring a single time. The sample in question was PBMCs, obtained after allogeneic stem cell transplant with posttransplant cyclophosphamide. These receptors all come from a female patient aged 40-49 years who received an allogeneic stem cell transplant from an unrelated donor, was CMV-positive, and had acute GVHD only. The graft donor may be the source of some T cells.

This clone was seen many times. V is TRBV6-5 and J is TRBJ1-4; 11 bases are a match to TRBD1. The germline V gene has CDR1 MNHEY and CDR2 SVGAGI. V was clipped by 8 bases and J by 8 bases; unmatched bases: 10. CDR3 length: 15 residues. The CDR3 here is CASSGSGTGGEKLFF. Here the CDR3 DNA reads TGTGCCAGCTCCGGGTCCGGGACAGGGGGAGAAAAACTGTTTTTT.

This clone was counted ten times or more. The chain links TRBV6-1 to TRBJ1-4; D remains unclear. The ends were cut back, 3 bases at V and 0 bases at J, with 8 bases in the middle. CDR3 length equals 15 residues. Germline V gene data show CDR1 as MNHNS and CDR2 as SASEGT. CDR3 region: CASSDRGATNEKLFF. Written as DNA, the CDR3 is TGTGCCAGCAGTGACAGAGGTGCAACTAATGAAAAACTGTTTTTT.